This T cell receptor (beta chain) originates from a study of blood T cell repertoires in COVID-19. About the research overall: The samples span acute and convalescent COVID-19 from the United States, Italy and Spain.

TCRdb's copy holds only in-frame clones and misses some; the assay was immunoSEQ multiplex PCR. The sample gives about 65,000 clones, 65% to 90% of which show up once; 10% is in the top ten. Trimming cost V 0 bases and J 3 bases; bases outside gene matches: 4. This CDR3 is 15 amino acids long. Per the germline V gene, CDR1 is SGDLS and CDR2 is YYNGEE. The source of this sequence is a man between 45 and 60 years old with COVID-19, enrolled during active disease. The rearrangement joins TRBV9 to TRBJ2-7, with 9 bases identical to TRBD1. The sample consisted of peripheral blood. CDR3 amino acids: CASSVGGTGNYEQYF. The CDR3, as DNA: TGTGCCAGCAGCGTAGGCGGGACAGGGAACTACGAGCAGTACTTC.